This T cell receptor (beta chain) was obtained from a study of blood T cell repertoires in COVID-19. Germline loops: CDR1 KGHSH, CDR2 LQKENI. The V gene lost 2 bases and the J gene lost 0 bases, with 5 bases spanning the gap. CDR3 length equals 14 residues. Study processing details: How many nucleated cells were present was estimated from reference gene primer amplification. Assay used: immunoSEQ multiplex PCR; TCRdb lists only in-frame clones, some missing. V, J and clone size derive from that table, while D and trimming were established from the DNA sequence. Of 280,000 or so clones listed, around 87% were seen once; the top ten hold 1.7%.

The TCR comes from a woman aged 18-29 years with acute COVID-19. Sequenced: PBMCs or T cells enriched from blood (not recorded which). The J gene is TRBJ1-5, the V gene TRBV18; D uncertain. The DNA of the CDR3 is TGTGCCAGCTCACCAGCGGGTAGCAATCAGCCCCAGCATTTT. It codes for CASSPAGSNQPQHF.